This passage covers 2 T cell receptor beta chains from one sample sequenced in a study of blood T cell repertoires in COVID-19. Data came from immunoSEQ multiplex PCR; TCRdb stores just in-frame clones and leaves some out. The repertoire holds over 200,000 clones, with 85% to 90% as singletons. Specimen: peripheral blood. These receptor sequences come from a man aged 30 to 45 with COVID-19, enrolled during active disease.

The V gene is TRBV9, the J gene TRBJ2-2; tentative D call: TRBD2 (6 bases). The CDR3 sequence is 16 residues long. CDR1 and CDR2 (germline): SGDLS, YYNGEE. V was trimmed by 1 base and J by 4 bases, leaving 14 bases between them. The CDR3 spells CASSVLPAGGTGELFF. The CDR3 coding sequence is TGTGCCAGCAGCGTACTTCCGGCCGGGGGCACCGGGGAGCTGTTTTTT.

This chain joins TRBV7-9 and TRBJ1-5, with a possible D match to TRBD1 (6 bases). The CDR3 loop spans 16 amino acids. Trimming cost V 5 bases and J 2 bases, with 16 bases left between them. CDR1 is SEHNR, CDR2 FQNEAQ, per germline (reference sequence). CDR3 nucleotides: TGTGCCAGCAGCCCAGGTACAGGGAGCGGCAATCAGCCCCAGCATTTT. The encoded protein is CASSPGTGSGNQPQHF.